This record covers a single TCR beta chain. This specimen comes from a study of early T cells in non-severe SARS-CoV-2 infection. MiXCR, applied by TCRdb to the 5' RACE reads, yields one record per CDR3 protein. The profile covers about 59,000 distinct CDR3 sequences, with under 15% appearing a single time and roughly 10% taken by the ten largest. Trimming took off 5 bases at V and 5 bases at J, with 19 bases between the two ends. The CDR3 is 16 residues long. Germline V gene sequence: CDR1 SGHVS, CDR2 FNYEAQ. The chain has TRBV7-6 and TRBJ2-1; D could derive from TRBD1 or TRBD2 (5 bases each). The sequenced sample was whole blood, obtained at baseline. The sequence was obtained from an adult who was a healthcare worker with PCR-confirmed SARS-CoV-2 infection or an uninfected control (not recorded which). The CDR3 bases are TGTGCCAGCAGCCTGACCCGGGACCTAGAGCACAATGAGCAGTTCTTC. Protein sequence: CASSLTRDLEHNEQFF.